The next 15 T cell receptor beta chains were all read from a single sample in a study of blood T cells in healthy people across ages (dated by TCRdb to the mid-2010s). Library preparation employed 5' RACE. The sample was run on an Illumina HiSeq 2500. A second PCR of roughly 7 to 12 cycles was performed with a sample-barcoded 5' primer and a J-beta primer mix. TCRdb reworked the public reads: Q25 trimming with fastp, MiXCR clone assembly, productive beta chains retained. Duplicate CDR3 protein sequences are folded into a single record with the most common DNA and genes. For this sample there are under 700,000 distinct CDR3 sequences; around 24% appear just once. The ten largest clones add up to under 9% of the sample. These data were also reused for a study on T cells of mothers and their children.

Material for sequencing was blood. These receptors originate from a boy younger than 18 in good health.

As for this clonotype: A read error may produce the germline difference seen at one junction end. The V gene is TRBV28, the J gene TRBJ2-5; 8 bases are shared with TRBD2. Germline values: CDR1 MDHEN, CDR2 SYDVKM. CDR3 length: 15 amino acids. CDR3 protein: CASSLTGGPGNEQSF. The CDR3 DNA follows: TGTGCCAGCAGTTTAACGGGGGGGCCTGGCAATGAGCAGTCCTTC.

This clonotype was observed a few times. Germline is not matched at one junction end, which may reflect a read error. The chain uses TRBV11-2 and TRBJ2-3; D call uncertain. Looked up from germline, CDR1 is SGHAT and CDR2 is FQNNGV. The CDR3 spans 13 residues. CDR3 region: CAGSSIQTDTQYF. CDR3 sequence (DNA): TGTGCCGGCAGCTCCATACAGACCGATACGCAGTATTTT. Full variable domain (outside the CDR3, taken from reference TRBV11-2 and TRBJ2-3): EAGVAQSPRYKIIEKRQSVAFWCNPISGHATLYWYQQILGQGPKLLIQFQNNGVVDDSQLPKDRFSAERLKGVDSTLKIQPAKLEDSAVYLCAGSSIQTDTQYFGPGTRLTVL.

The chain links TRBV27 to TRBJ2-7, with 11 bases fitting TRBD2. With 3 bases clipped from V and 3 bases from J, the junction kept 7 bases outside the gene matches. Germline loops: CDR1 MNHEY, CDR2 SMNVEV (reference sequence). The CDR3 has 16 residues. CDR3 DNA: TGTGCCAGCAGTTTGGCTCCTAGCGGGGGGTTCTACGAGCAGTACTTC. The encoded protein is CASSLAPSGGFYEQYF.

Comments on this clonotype: The final CDR3 position lacks the conserved phenylalanine or tryptophan, pointing to a likely read error. Because the CDR3's place on the DNA is in doubt, the DNA is left out and the CDR3 is given as listed by TCRdb. CDR3 residues: CASSTPDRGPPRL. J is TRBJ1-2 and V is TRBV7-6; the D call TRBD1 from the table was never checked on the DNA. Germline V gives CDR1 SGHVS, CDR2 FNYEAQ. The CDR3 extends over 13 residues, inclusive of both ends.

This clonotype was seen a few times. The chain combines TRBV14 with TRBJ2-1; 8 bases line up with TRBD2. The CDR3 consists of 15 residues. From germline, CDR1 is SGHDN and CDR2 FVKESK. With 2 bases clipped from V and 5 bases from J, the junction kept 5 bases outside the gene matches. The CDR3 bases are TGTGCCAGCAGCCAAACTAGCGGATGGAACAATGAGCAGTTCTTC. Amino acid sequence: CASSQTSGWNNEQFF.

The chain is built from TRBV3-1 and TRBJ2-3, with unresolved D. The germline V gene encodes CDR1 LGHDT and CDR2 YNNKEL (reference sequence). The CDR3 is made up of 12 amino acids. The germline V and J ends were trimmed by 2 bases and 5 bases, with 5 bases remaining between them. The CDR3 is CASSQLRDTQYF. The CDR3 DNA is TGTGCCAGCAGCCAATTGCGAGATACGCAGTATTTT.

The table lists this clonotype with a few counts. The conserved final phenylalanine or tryptophan is absent from the CDR3, which likely points to a read error. This chain joins TRBV29-1 and TRBJ1-3, with 7 bases fitting TRBD1. The CDR3 consists of 13 residues. J gave up 0 bases and V 7 bases, and 3 bases lay outside the gene matches. Germline-derived CDR1 and CDR2 are SQVTM and ANQGSEA. CDR3 amino acids: CSDRDSSGNTIYL. CDR3 nucleotides: TGCAGCGACCGGGACAGCTCTGGAAACACCATATATCTT.

This chain uses TRBV15 with TRBJ1-5; no definite D call. The CDR3 runs to 15 residues. The germline V gene has CDR1 LNHNV and CDR2 YYDKDF (reference sequence). V dropped 0 bases and J dropped 7 bases, with 13 bases sitting between them. The CDR3 loop reads CATSRDRTGRQPQHF. In DNA, the CDR3 is TGTGCCACCAGCAGAGATCGGACGGGCCGGCAGCCCCAGCATTTT.

There are many counts of this clonotype. This chain joins TRBV6-5 and TRBJ1-1; the D is unclear. V shed 2 bases and J shed 1 base, with 5 bases lying between them. Germline CDR1 is MNHEY and CDR2 is SVGAGI. The CDR3 has 13 residues. CDR3 sequence reads: CASSYGRNTEAFF. In DNA form, the CDR3 reads TGTGCCAGCAGTTACGGCAGGAACACTGAAGCTTTCTTT.

This clonotype was observed a few times. V is TRBV9 and J is TRBJ2-1; D call uncertain. With 4 bases removed from V and 3 bases from J, the gap between germline ends came to 14 bases. The CDR3 runs 15 residues. The germline V gene encodes CDR1 SGDLS and CDR2 YYNGEE. The CDR3 here is CASSPEVEVYNEQFF. In DNA, the CDR3 is TGTGCCAGCAGCCCAGAGGTGGAAGTCTACAATGAGCAGTTCTTC.

As concerns this clonotype: Because the CDR3 is missing its conserved closing phenylalanine or tryptophan, this is likely a read error. The chain has TRBV4-3 and TRBJ2-5; D gene ambiguous. The end of the DNA aligns better with TRBJ2-1, so the J call may be wrong. Germline CDR1 is LGHNA and CDR2 is YSLEER. The CDR3 sequence is 13 residues long. Written as DNA, the CDR3 is TGCGCCAGCAGCCAAAGGGTCGGTAATGAGCAGTTCTCC. Encoded protein: CASSQRVGNEQFS.

This clonotype was found a few times. The genes are TRBV29-1 and TRBJ2-1; 10 positions match TRBD1. Losses at the gene ends were 1 base for V and 10 bases for J; bases not matched to a gene: 7. The CDR3 totals 14 residues. Per germline, CDR1 SQVTM and CDR2 ANQGSEA. CDR3 residues: CSVEGQGASGEQFF. DNA for the CDR3: TGCAGCGTTGAAGGACAGGGGGCTTCGGGAGAGCAGTTCTTC.

This clonotype was observed a handful of times. J is TRBJ2-7 and V is TRBV7-3, with TRBD1 identical over 9 bases. Germline CDR1 SGHTA, CDR2 FQGTGA. The V and J ends lost 2 bases and 6 bases, in that order; junction bases with no gene match: 2. The CDR3 is 13 amino acids. The CDR3: CASSLDRGSEQYF. As DNA, the CDR3 is TGTGCCAGCAGCTTAGACAGGGGGAGCGAGCAGTACTTC.

This clonotype showed up just a few times. This rearrangement joins TRBV3-1 to TRBJ1-1; D is unresolved. V was pared by 2 bases and J by 0 bases, with 10 bases between. Looked up from germline, CDR1 is LGHDT and CDR2 is YNNKEL (reference sequence). The length of the CDR3 is 15 residues. The CDR3 spells CASSQLRQVNTEAFF. The CDR3 DNA is TGTGCCAGCAGCCAACTCCGGCAGGTGAACACTGAAGCTTTCTTT.

The rearrangement links TRBV19 to TRBJ1-6; no clear D. Between the trimmed V and J ends, which lost 6 bases and 0 bases, there was a span of 12 bases. From germline, CDR1 is LNHDA and CDR2 SQIVND (reference sequence). The CDR3 is made up of 16 amino acids. The CDR3: CASRNRGSSYNSPLHF. The CDR3 DNA sequence: TGTGCCAGTAGGAACAGAGGAAGCTCCTATAATTCACCCCTCCACTTT.